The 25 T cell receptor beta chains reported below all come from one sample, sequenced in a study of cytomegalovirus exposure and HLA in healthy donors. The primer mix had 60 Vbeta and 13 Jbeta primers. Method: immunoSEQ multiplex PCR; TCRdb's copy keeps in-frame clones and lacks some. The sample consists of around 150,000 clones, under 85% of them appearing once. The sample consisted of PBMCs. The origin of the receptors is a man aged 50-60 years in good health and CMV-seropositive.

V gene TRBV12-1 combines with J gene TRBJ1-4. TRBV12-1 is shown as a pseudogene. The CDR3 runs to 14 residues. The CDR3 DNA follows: TGTGCCAGCAGCTTTGGAGGAGCTCGGTCCAAACTGTTTTTT. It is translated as CASSFGGARSKLFF.

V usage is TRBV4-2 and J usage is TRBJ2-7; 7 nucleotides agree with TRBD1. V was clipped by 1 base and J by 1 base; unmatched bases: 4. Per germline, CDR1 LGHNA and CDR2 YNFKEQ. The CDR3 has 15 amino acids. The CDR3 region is CASSQVTGISYEQYF. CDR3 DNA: TGTGCCAGCAGCCAAGTGACAGGGATTTCCTACGAGCAGTACTTC.

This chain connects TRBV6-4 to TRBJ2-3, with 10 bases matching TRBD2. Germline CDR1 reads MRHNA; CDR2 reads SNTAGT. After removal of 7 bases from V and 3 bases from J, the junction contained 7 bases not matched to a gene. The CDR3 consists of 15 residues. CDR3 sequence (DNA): TGTGCCAGCAAGGCTAGCGGGAGTGTGACAGATACGCAGTATTTT. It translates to CASKASGSVTDTQYF.

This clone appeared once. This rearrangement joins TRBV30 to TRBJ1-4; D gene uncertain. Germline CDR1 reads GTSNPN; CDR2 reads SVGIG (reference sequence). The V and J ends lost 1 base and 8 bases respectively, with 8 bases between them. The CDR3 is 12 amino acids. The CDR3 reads CAWSAKQEKLFF. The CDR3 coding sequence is TGTGCCTGGAGTGCAAAACAGGAAAAACTGTTTTTT. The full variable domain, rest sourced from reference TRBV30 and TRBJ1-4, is SQTIHQWPATLVQPVGSPLSLECTVEGTSNPNLYWYRQAAGRGLQLLFYSVGIGQISSEVPQNLSASRPQDRQFILSSKKLLLSDSGFYLCAWSAKQEKLFFGSGTQLSVL.

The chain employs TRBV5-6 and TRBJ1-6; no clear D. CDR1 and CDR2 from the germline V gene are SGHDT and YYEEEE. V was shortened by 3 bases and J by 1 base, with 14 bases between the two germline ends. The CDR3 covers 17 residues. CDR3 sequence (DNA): TGTGCCAGCAGCTCAGTCATACGGGGTTCCTATAATTCACCCCTCCACTTT. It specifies CASSSVIRGSYNSPLHF.

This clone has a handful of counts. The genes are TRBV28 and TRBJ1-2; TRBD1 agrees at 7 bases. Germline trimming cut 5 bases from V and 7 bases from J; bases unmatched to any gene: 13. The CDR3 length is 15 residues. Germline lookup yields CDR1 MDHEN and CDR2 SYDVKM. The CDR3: CASSHPRDRSSGYTF. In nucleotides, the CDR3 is TGTGCCAGCAGTCACCCAAGGGACAGAAGCTCTGGCTACACCTTC.

CDR3 protein: CASRGGQNTEAFF. The CDR3 nucleotides read TGTGCCAGCCGAGGGGGACAGAACACTGAAGCTTTCTTT. V is TRBV9 and J is TRBJ1-1, with TRBD1 as a possible D gene (6 bases). Germline V gene sequence: CDR1 SGDLS, CDR2 YYNGEE. Trimming took off 7 bases at V and 1 base at J, with 11 bases between the two ends. The CDR3 totals 13 residues.

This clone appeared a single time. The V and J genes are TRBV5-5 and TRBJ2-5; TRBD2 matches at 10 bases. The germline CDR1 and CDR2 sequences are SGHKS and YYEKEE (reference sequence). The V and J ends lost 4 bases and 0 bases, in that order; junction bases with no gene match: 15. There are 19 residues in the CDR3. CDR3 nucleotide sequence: TGTGCCAGCAGCCCGTCATTAACCCGCCTAGCGGGAGACCAAGAGACCCAGTACTTC. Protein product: CASSPSLTRLAGDQETQYF.

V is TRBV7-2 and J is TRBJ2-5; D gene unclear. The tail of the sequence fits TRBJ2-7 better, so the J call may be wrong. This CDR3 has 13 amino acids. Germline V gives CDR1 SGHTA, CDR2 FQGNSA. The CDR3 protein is CASSLDADYEQYF. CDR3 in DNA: TGTGCCAGCAGCTTAGACGCGGACTACGAGCAGTACTTC.

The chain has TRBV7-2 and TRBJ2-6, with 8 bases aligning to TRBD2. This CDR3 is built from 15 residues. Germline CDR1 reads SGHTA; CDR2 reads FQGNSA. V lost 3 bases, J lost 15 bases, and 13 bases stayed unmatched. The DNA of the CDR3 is TGTGCCAGCAGCTTTTTGGGCGGGGGGATCCTCGACCTGACTTTC. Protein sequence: CASSFLGGGILDLTF.

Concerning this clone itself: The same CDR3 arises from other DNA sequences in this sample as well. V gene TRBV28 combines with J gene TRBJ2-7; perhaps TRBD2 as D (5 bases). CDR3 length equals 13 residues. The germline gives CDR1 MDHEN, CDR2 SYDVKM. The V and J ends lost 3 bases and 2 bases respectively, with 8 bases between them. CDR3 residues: CASSFTGAYEQYF. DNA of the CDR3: TGTGCCAGCAGTTTTACCGGGGCCTACGAGCAGTACTTC.

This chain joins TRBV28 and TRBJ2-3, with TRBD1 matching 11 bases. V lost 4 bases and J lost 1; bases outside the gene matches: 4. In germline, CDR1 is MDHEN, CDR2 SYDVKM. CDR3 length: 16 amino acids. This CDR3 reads CASSSGQGAGTDTQYF. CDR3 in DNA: TGTGCCAGCAGTTCCGGACAGGGGGCTGGCACAGATACGCAGTATTTT. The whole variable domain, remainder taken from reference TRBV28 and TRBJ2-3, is DVKVTQSSRYLVKRTGEKVFLECVQDMDHENMFWYRQDPGLGLRLIYFSYDVKMKEKGDIPEGYSVSREKKERFSLILESASTNQTSMYLCASSSGQGAGTDTQYFGPGTRLTVL.

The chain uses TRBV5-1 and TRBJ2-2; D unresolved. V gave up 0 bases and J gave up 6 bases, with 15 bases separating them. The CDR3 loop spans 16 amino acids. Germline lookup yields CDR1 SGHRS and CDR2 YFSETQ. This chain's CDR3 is CASSLEYIAGSGELFF. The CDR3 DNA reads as TGCGCCAGCAGCTTGGAGTATATAGCTGGATCCGGGGAGCTGTTTTTT.

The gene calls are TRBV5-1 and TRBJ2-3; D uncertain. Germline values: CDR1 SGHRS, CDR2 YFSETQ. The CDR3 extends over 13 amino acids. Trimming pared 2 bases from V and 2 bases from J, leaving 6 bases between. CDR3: CASSFTPTDTQYF. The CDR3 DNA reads TGCGCCAGCAGCTTCACACCCACAGATACGCAGTATTTT.

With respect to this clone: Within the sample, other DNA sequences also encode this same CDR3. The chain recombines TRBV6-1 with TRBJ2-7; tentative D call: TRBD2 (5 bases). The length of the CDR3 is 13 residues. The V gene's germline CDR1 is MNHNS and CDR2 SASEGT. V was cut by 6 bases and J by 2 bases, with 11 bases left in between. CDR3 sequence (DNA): TGTGCCAGCAGGCTGACGGAGGCCTACGAGCAGTACTTC. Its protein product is CASRLTEAYEQYF.

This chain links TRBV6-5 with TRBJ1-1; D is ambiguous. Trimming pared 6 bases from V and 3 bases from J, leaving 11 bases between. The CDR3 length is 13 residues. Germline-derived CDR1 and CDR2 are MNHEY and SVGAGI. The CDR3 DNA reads TGTGCCAGCAGCAAGGCCGCGGACACTGAAGCTTTCTTT. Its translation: CASSKAADTEAFF.

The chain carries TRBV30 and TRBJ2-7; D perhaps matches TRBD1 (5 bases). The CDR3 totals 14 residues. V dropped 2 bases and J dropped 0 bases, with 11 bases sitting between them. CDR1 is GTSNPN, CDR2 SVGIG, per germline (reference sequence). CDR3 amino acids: CAWSRTLDSYEQYF. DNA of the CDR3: TGTGCCTGGAGTAGGACACTGGACTCCTACGAGCAGTACTTC.

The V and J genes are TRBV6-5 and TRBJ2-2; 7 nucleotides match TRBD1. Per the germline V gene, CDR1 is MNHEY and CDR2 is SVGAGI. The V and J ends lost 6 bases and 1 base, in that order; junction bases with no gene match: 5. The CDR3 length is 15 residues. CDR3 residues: CASRDRAVNTGELFF. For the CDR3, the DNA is TGTGCCAGCAGAGACAGGGCGGTGAACACCGGGGAGCTGTTTTTT.

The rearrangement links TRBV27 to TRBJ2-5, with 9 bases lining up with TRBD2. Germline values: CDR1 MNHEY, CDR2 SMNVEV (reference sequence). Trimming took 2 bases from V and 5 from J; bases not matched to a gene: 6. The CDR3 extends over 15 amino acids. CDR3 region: CASSLSGGPWETQYF. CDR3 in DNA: TGTGCCAGCAGTTTAAGCGGGGGGCCTTGGGAGACCCAGTACTTC.

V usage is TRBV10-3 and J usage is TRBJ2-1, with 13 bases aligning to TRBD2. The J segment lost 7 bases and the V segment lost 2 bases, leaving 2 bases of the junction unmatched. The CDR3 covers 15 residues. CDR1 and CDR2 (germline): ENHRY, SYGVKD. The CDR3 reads CAISEGLAGVNEQFF. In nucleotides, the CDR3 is TGTGCCATCAGTGAGGGACTAGCGGGAGTAAATGAGCAGTTCTTC.

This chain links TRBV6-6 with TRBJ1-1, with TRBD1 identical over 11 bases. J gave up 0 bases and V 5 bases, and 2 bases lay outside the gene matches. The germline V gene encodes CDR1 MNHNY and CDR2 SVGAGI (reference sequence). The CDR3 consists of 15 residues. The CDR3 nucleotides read TGTGCCAGCAGTAGGACAGGGGGCCTGAACACTGAAGCTTTCTTT. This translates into CASSRTGGLNTEAFF.

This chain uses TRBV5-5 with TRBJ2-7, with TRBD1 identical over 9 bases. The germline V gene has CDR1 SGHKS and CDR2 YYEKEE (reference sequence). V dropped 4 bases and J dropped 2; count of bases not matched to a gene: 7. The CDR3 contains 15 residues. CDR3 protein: CASSIDRGSPYEQYF. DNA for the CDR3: TGTGCCAGCAGCATAGACAGGGGGTCCCCCTACGAGCAGTACTTC.

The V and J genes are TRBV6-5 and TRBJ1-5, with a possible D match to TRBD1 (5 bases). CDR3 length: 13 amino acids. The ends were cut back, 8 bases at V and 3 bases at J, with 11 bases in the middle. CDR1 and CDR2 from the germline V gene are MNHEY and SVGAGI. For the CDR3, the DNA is TGTGCCAGCTCTCAGGGTTTCAATCAGCCCCAGCATTTT. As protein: CASSQGFNQPQHF.

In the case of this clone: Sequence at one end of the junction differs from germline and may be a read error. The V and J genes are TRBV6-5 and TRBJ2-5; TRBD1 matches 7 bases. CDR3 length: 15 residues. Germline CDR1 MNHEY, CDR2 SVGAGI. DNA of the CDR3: TGTGCCAGCGGTTACAGGGGCCCCCCAAAAGAGACCCAGTACTTC. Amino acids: CASGYRGPPKETQYF.

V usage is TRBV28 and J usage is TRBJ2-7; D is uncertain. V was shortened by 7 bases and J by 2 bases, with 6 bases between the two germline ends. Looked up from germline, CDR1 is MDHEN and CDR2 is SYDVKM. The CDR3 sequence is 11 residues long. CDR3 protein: CASNAAYEQYF. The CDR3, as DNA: TGTGCCAGCAACGCGGCCTACGAGCAGTACTTC.